This T cell receptor (beta chain) was sequenced in a study of blood T cell repertoires in COVID-19. Study as a whole: From the United States, Italy and Spain came samples of acute and convalescent COVID-19.

Repertoires were generated with immunoSEQ multiplex PCR, while TCRdb's copy carries only in-frame clones and drops some. The sample yields about 68,000 clones, 84% seen once. This sequence originates from a middle-aged man with active COVID-19. The sample taken for sequencing was peripheral blood.

This CDR3 is CASSLVFSVYTEAFF. Here the CDR3 DNA reads TGTGCCAGCAGCTTGGTTTTCTCGGTGTACACTGAAGCTTTCTTT. The V call is TRBV5-5, the J call TRBJ1-1; D gene ambiguous. This CDR3 has 15 residues. CDR1 and CDR2 (germline): SGHKS, YYEKEE (reference sequence). V lost 0 bases and J 3 bases, leaving 12 bases between the germline ends.